The clone carrying this T cell receptor beta chain was detected only a few times. Its antigen is still unknown. The CDR3 runs to 17 residues. From germline, CDR1 is SEHNR and CDR2 FQNEAQ (reference sequence). The ends were cut back, 5 bases at V and 0 bases at J, with 17 bases in the middle. The sample is drawn from a study of human T cells and chemical hapten exposure. Study outcomes and limitations: Significantly more large CDR3 similarity clusters arose among expanded TCRs than among controls.

TCRdb analysed the RACE reads with MiXCR anew, one entry per CDR3 protein. The sample gives tens of thousands of distinct CDR3 sequences, about 7% of which show up once; more than 1.5% is in the top ten. This sample's time point: pre-sensitization, week 0. Noted treatment: therapeutic diphenylcyclopropenone sensitization with weekly scalp DPC. Alopecia patients between 18 and 70 years old and suitable for DPC were used as donors. The material was whole blood, obtained in connection with sensitization to the hapten diphenylcyclopropenone (DPC). This rearrangement joins TRBV7-9 to TRBJ1-3, with unresolved D. The source is a woman aged 25 to 39 with alopecia areata. Some clones in this sample may be carry-over from other donors' samples. The CDR3 DNA is TGTGCCAGCAGCCTTTTGTTGACACTCGTCTCTGGAAACACCATATATTTT. Residues: CASSLLLTLVSGNTIYF.